This T cell receptor (beta chain) was captured by sequencing in a study of blood T cell repertoires in COVID-19. Study summary: The origin of the acute and convalescent COVID-19 samples was the United States, Italy and Spain.

Assay used: immunoSEQ multiplex PCR; TCRdb lists only in-frame clones, some missing. The sample consists of 250,000 or so clones, roughly nine tenths of them appearing once. V was pared by 5 bases and J by 1 base, with 12 bases between. There are 14 residues in the CDR3. The germline V gene encodes CDR1 LNHNV and CDR2 YYDKDF (reference sequence). The chain uses TRBV15 and TRBJ2-7; a possible D gene is TRBD1 (6 bases). This sequence originates from a middle-aged woman who had recovered from COVID-19. Sequenced material: peripheral blood. CDR3 sequence (DNA): TGTGCCACCAGCTCACAGGGTGGATCCTACGAGCAGTACTTC. Translating gives CATSSQGGSYEQYF.